The 6 T cell receptor beta chains below all came from one sample that was sequenced in a study of regulatory T cells in long-lasting Graves disease. Time point: newly diagnosed GD, antithyroid drugs for less than 3 months. From RNA extracted from PBMCs, the TCR library was made. Relying on iRepertoire HTBI primers and Arm-PCR of CDR3 regions, the team built TCR beta libraries. MiXCR was run by TCRdb on the multiplex PCR reads, yielding one entry per CDR3 protein. The sample yields 400,000 to 500,000 distinct CDR3 sequences, around 13% seen once. This sample was also put to use in a study of T cells in Graves' hyperthyroidism and ophthalmopathy.

The sequences come from peripheral blood mononuclear cells (PBMCs), collected at new diagnosis, from a patient treated with antithyroid drugs. The receptor set was obtained from a woman in her forties or fifties with Graves disease.

The chain links TRBV5-1 to TRBJ2-1; possibly TRBD1 for D (6 bases). CDR1 is SGHRS, CDR2 YFSETQ, per germline. Trimming removed 3 bases at V and 0 bases at J, with 13 bases between. There are 16 residues in the CDR3. The DNA of the CDR3 is TGCGCCAGCAGCTGGGGGACATCCCTCTCCTACAATGAGCAGTTCTTC. Protein product: CASSWGTSLSYNEQFF.

The chain recombines TRBV11-2 with TRBJ2-7; D is unclear. There are 16 residues in the CDR3. V lost 5 bases and J 2 bases, leaving 19 bases between the germline ends. Germline lookup yields CDR1 SGHAT and CDR2 FQNNGV. The CDR3 DNA follows: TGTGCCAGCAGCGCCCGCCTTTACCCCACCGCCTACGAGCAGTACTTC. This encodes CASSARLYPTAYEQYF.

This chain uses TRBV19 with TRBJ1-4; D is unclear. V was cut by 6 bases and J by 10 bases, with 9 bases left in between. CDR1 is LNHDA and CDR2 is SQIVND in the germline V gene (reference sequence). This CDR3 comprises 11 residues. The CDR3, as DNA: TGTGCCAGTAGCTTAAAGACAAAACTGTTTTTT. This translates into CASSLKTKLFF.

This clonotype was detected ten times or more. The V and J genes are TRBV6-2 or TRBV6-3 and TRBJ1-6, with a tentative D call TRBD1 (5 bases). Trimming took 6 bases from V and 4 from J, leaving 10 bases between them. Germline V gene lookup returns CDR1 MNHEY and CDR2 SVGEGT. The CDR3 is 14 residues long. The CDR3 bases are TGTGCCAGCAGGGCGACAGCTTATAATTCACCCCTCCACTTT. Its translation: CASRATAYNSPLHF.

This clonotype was seen more than once but under ten times. J is TRBJ2-3 and V is TRBV19; 7 bases agree with TRBD2. J lost 5 bases, V lost 3 bases, and 11 bases had no gene match. This CDR3 is built from 16 residues. Germline loops: CDR1 LNHDA, CDR2 SQIVND (reference sequence). DNA for the CDR3: TGTGCCAGTAGTATCCAGGCTAGCGGAGACGGAGATACGCAGTATTTT. Translating it yields CASSIQASGDGDTQYF.

The chain combines TRBV6-2 or TRBV6-3 with TRBJ2-6, with TRBD1 matching 7 bases. J was trimmed by 0 bases and V by 7 bases; bases with no gene match: 9. There are 17 residues in the CDR3. Germline V lookup: CDR1 MNHEY, CDR2 SVGEGT. CDR3: CASKRQGFFSGANVLTF. The DNA for the CDR3 is TGTGCCAGCAAAAGACAGGGTTTTTTCTCTGGGGCCAACGTCCTGACTTTC.